This T cell receptor beta chain is from a study of blood T cells in healthy people across ages (dated by TCRdb to between 2015 and 2017). As for the study more broadly: In model experiments, template switching captured roughly one uniquely barcoded TCR beta cDNA molecule for every two T cells. The study measured age-related changes in TCR beta repertoire diversity using deep sequencing normalized with unique cDNA molecular identifiers. The donors were divided into four age groups: young (average around 15 years), middle-aged (approximately 39), aged (62) and long-lived (82). To avoid experimental bias, donors of different ages were randomly spread across the sequencing lanes. Using the same blood draw, the study looked at two additional independent replicas of 1 million unique cDNA reads for two donors, one aged 18 to 30 and the other aged 80 or older. General study outcomes and caveats: Total diversity estimates from one million sequenced T cells were considered lower bounds and underestimates. A strong correlation was found between observed TCR beta diversity and the percentage of naive T cells measured by flow cytometry. Because the CMV infection status of the donors was unknown, age-related changes in expanded clonotypes may potentially have been confounded. Bulk unsorted PBMC profiling prevented conclusive comparison of naive and antigen-experienced compartments. As age increased, observed TCR beta diversity per million T cells dropped in a roughly linear way, and a significant reduction was already evident by age 40. The long-lived group showed more naive CD4+ T cells, fewer expanded clones and increased TCR diversity than the aged group, suggesting age selection.

Donors were a few dozen systemically healthy Caucasian individuals from Russia aged roughly 6 to 90 years. Each donor gave around 9.5 milliliters of peripheral blood, collected into EDTA-treated Vacutainer tubes. Ficoll-Paque density-gradient centrifugation was used to isolate PBMCs, with at least 7 million obtained per sample. Trizol reagent was used to extract total RNA from PBMCs, with at least 6 micrograms per sample. The percentages of naive CD45RAhigh/CD27high T cells were determined by flow cytometry on a PBMC aliquot from every donor. This clonotype occurred a few times. Its antigen target is currently unknown. Per-base quality was not reported, and no clone a single base away is much larger than it. Receptors were amplified or captured by 5' RACE. For sequencing, an Illumina HiSeq 2500 was employed. A second PCR of about 6 to 11 cycles was performed with a sample-barcoded 5' primer and a J-beta primer mix. A unique molecular identifier was introduced onto each TCR beta cDNA molecule by a template-switch 5' adaptor carrying 12 random nucleotides. Each sample yielded at least 2.5 million CDR3-containing paired-end reads. First-strand cDNA was synthesized from all RNA with the Mint cDNA synthesis kit, primed by a TRBC-specific oligonucleotide. Following uracil-DNA glycosylase treatment, all cDNA underwent a first 18-cycle PCR with the universal primers M1SS and BC2_uni_R. Processing in the source paper ran as follows. For normalization, 1 million high-quality reads were randomly selected from each sample, with every read carrying a distinct molecular identifier. Instead of being binned into consensus sequences, reads with shared molecular identifiers were discarded. MiTCR, run with a Q25 quality threshold and the strictest error-elimination algorithm, handled CDR3 identification, clonotype clustering and error correction. A nonparametric unseen species model with Euler transformation was used to estimate lower-bound total TCR beta diversity. In-frame beta chains were kept once TCRdb had trimmed the public reads at Q25 with fastp and called clones with MiXCR. Rows with one shared CDR3 protein collapse into an entry with the most common genes and DNA. TCRdb, not the original authors, processed these V and J calls. The sample table lists hundreds of thousands of distinct CDR3 sequences, nearly 60% of them with a count of one. The ten largest clones capture approximately 20% of the sample.

The CDR3 covers 13 residues, taking in both the cysteine and the phenylalanine. Only the CDR3 region is kept as DNA, spanning 39 bases read in frame from base 1. Trimming takes 3 bases from V and 3 bases from J, and the germline ends sit 12 bases apart. CDR1 and CDR2, per the germline V gene (reference sequence), are DFQATT and SNEGSKA. The source material was blood. The sequence joins TRBV20-1 to TRBJ2-7, with a weak D call of TRBD1 (6 bases match). The receptor was isolated from a young man in good health. This receptor has the CDR3 CSASLYRDYEQYF. At the DNA level, the sequence is TGCAGTGCTAGCCTCTACAGGGACTACGAGCAGTACTTC.